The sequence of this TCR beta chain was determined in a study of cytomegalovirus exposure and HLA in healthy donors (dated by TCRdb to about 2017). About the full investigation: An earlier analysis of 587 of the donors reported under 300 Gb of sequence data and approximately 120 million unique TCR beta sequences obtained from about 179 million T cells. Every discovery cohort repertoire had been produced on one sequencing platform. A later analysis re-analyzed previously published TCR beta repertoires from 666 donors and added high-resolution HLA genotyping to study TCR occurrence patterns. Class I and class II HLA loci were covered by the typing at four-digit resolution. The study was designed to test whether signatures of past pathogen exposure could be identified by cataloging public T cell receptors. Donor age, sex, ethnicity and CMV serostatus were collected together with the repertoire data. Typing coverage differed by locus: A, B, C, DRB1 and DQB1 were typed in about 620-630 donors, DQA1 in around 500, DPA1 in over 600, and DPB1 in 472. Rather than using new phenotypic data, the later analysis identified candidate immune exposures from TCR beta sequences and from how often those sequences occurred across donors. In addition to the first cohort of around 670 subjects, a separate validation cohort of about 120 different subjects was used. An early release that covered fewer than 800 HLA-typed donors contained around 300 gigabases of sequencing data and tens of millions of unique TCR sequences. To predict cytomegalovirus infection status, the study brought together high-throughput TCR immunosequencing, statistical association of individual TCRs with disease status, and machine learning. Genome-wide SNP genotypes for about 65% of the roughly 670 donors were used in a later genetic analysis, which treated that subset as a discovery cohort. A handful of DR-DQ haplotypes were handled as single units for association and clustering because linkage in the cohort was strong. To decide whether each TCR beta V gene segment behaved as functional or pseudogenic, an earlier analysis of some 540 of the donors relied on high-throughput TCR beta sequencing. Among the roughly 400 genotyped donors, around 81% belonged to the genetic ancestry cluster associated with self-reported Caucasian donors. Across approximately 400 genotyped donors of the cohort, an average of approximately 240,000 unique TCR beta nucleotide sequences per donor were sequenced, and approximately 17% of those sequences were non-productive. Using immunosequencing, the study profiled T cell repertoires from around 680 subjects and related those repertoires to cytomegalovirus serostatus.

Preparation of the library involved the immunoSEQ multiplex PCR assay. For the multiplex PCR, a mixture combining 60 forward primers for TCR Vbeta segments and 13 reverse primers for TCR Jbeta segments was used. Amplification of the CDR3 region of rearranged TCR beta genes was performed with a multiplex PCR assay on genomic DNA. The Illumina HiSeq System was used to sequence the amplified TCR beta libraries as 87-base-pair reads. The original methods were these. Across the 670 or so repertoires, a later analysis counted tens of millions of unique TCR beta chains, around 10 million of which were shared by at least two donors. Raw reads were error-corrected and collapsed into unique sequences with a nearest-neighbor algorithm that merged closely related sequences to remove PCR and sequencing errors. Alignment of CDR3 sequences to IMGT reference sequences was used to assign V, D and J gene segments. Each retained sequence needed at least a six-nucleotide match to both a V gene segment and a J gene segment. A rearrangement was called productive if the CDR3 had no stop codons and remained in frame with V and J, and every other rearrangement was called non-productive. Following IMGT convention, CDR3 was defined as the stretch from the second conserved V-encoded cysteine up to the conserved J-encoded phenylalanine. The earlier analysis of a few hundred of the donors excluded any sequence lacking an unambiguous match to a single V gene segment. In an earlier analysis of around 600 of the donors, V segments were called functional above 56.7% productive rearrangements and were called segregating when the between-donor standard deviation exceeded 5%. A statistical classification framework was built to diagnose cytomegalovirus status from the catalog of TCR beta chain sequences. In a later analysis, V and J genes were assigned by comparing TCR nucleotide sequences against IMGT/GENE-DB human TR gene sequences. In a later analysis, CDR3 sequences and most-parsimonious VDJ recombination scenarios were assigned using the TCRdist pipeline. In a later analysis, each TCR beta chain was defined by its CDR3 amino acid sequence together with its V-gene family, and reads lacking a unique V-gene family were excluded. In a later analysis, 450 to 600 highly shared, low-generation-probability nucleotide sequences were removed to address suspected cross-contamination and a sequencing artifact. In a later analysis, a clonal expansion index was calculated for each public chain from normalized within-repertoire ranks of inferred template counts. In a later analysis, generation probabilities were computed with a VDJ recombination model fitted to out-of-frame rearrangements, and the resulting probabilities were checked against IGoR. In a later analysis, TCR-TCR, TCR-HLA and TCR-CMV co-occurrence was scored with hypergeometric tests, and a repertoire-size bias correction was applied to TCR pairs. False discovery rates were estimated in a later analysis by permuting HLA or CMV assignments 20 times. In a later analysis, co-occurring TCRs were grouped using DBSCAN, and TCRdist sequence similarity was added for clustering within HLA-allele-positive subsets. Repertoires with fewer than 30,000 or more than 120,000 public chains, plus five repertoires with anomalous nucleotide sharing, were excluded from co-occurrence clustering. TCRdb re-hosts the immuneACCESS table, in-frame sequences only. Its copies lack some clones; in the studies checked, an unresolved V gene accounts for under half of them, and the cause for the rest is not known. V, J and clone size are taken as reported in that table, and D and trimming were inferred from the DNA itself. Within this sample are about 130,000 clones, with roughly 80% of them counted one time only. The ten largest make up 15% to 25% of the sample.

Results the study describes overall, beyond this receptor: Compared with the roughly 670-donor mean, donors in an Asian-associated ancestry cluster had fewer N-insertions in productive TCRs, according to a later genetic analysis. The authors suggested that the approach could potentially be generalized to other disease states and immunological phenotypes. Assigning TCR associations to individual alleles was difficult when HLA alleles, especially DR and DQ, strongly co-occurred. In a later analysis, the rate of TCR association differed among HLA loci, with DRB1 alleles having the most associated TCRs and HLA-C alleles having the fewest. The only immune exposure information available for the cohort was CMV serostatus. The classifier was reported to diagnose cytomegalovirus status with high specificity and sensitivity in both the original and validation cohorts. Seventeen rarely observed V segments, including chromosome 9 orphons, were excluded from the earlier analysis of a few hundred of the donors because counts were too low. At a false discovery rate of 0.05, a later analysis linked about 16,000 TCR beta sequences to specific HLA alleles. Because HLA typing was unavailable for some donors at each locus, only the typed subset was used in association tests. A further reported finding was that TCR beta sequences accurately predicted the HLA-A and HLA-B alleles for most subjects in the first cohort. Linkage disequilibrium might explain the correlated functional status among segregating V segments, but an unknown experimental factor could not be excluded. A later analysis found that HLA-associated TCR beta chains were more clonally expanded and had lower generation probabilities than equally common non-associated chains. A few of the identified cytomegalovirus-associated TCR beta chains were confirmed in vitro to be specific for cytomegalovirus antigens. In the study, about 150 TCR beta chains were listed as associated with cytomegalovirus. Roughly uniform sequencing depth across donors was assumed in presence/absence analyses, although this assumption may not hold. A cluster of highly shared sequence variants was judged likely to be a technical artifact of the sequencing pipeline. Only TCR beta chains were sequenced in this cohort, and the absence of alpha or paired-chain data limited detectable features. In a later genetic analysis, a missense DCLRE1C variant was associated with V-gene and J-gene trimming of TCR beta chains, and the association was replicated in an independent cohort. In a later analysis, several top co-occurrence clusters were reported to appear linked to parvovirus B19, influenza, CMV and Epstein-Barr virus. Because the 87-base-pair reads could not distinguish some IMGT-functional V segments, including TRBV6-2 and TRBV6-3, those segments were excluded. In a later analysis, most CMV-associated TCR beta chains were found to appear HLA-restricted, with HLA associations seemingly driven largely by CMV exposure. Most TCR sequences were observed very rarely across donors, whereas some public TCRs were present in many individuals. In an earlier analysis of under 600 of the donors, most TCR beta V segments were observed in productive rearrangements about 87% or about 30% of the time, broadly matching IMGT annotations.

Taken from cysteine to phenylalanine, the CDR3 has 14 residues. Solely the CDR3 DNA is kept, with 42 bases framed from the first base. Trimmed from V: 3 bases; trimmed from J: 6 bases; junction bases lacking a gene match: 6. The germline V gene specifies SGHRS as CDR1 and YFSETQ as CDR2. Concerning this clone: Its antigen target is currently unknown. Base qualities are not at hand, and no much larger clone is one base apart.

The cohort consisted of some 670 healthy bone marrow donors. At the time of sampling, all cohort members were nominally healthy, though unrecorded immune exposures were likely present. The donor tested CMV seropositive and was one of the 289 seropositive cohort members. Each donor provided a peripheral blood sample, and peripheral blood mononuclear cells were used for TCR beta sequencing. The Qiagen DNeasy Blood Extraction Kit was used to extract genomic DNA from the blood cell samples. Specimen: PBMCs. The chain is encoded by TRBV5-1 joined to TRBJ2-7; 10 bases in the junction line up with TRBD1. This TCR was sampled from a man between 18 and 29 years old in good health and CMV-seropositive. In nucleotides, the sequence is TGCGCCAGCAGCTGGGGACAGGGGTTGCCCGAGCAGTACTTC. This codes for CASSWGQGLPEQYF.